Below, 11 T cell receptor beta chains from the same sample are listed, as sequenced in a study of prognosis after radiotherapy for stage I lung cancer. Genomic DNA yielded TCR beta CDR3, amplified by two-round multiplex PCR. Specific primers for each TRBV and TRBJ gene were what first-round PCR used. TCRdb analysed the multiplex PCR reads with MiXCR anew, one entry per CDR3 protein. Here the sample spans more than 25,000 distinct CDR3 sequences, about 33% being singletons. The input for sequencing was PBMCs, taken before or after stereotactic body radiation therapy (not recorded which). These receptors all stem from a donor over 45 with non-small cell lung cancer.

This clonotype was seen many times. The J gene is TRBJ1-2, the V gene TRBV7-8; D is undetermined. Trimming removed 5 bases from V and 6 bases from J, with 19 bases in between. CDR1 is SGHVS and CDR2 is FQNEAQ in the germline V gene. The CDR3 loop spans 15 amino acids. The CDR3 DNA reads as TGTGCCAGCAGCGTACGGGAGGCTTTAAGCGATGGCTACACCTTC. It yields the protein CASSVREALSDGYTF.

This clonotype has a count of ten or more. V is TRBV7-9 and J is TRBJ2-1, with D maybe TRBD2 (6 bases). CDR1 and CDR2 (germline): SEHNR, FQNEAQ (reference sequence). V was trimmed by 5 bases and J by 5 bases, leaving 13 bases between them. The CDR3 totals 14 residues. CDR3 coding DNA: TGTGCCAGCAGCCCCGCCCTAGCGCACAATGAGCAGTTCTTC. The encoded protein is CASSPALAHNEQFF.

This clonotype has just a few counts. This could be a read error, since a much larger clone is one nucleotide away. V is TRBV6-1 and J is TRBJ1-1; 10 bases are shared with TRBD1. Germline CDR1 and CDR2: MNHNS and SASEGT. CDR3 length: 17 amino acids. CDR3 DNA: TGTGCCAGCAGTCTAACGACAGGGGGCGCTCAGAACACTGAAGCTCTCTTT. Translation gives CASSLTTGGAQNTEALF.

V usage is TRBV28 and J usage is TRBJ1-6; 8 nucleotides agree with TRBD1. V trimming: 10 bases; J trimming: 7 bases; junction bases outside the gene matches: 6. In germline, CDR1 is MDHEN, CDR2 SYDVKM. The CDR3 length is 13 residues. CDR3 DNA: TGTGCCAACCGGACAGGGAGAAATTCACCCCTCCACTTT. Its translation is CANRTGRNSPLHF.

A single count supports this clonotype. V usage is TRBV7-9 and J usage is TRBJ1-2; D uncertain. Germline CDR1 and CDR2: SEHNR and FQNEAQ (reference sequence). Trimming removed 3 bases from V and 0 bases from J, with 14 bases in between. This CDR3 region has 16 residues. CDR3 residues: CASSFVRRHANYGYTF. The CDR3 bases are TGTGCCAGCAGCTTTGTCAGGCGGCATGCTAACTATGGCTACACCTTC.

On this clonotype itself: A much larger clone lies a single base off, so this may be a read error. The chain joins TRBV19 to TRBJ1-1; possibly TRBD1 for D (5 bases). With 4 bases removed from V and 7 bases from J, the gap between germline ends came to 10 bases. Germline V CDR1 and CDR2: LNHDA, SQIVND (reference sequence). The CDR3 sequence is 12 residues long. CDR3 coding DNA: TGTGCCAGTAGTAATCGGGGCAGTGAAGCTTTCTTT. Its protein product is CASSNRGSEAFF.

This clonotype appeared many times. The gene calls are TRBV29-1 and TRBJ2-2, with TRBD2 matching over 9 bases. Trimming cost V 4 bases and J 5 bases; bases outside gene matches: 5. Germline CDR1 SQVTM, CDR2 ANQGSEA. CDR3 size: 14 residues. CDR3 sequence: CSVGAGGPTGELFF. The DNA of the CDR3 is TGCAGCGTTGGGGCGGGAGGGCCTACCGGGGAGCTGTTTTTT.

This clonotype was picked up many times. The V gene is TRBV5-1, the J gene TRBJ2-1; TRBD1 matches at 8 bases. V shed 0 bases, J shed 4 bases, and the junction held 9 bases outside the gene matches. The CDR3 runs to 17 residues. Germline V gene lookup returns CDR1 SGHRS and CDR2 YFSETQ. The CDR3: CASSLASGGRRYNEQFF. The CDR3 DNA reads as TGCGCCAGCAGCTTGGCCTCAGGGGGCCGTAGATACAATGAGCAGTTCTTC.

This clonotype showed up many times. The chain recombines TRBV11-2 with TRBJ2-5; D is perhaps TRBD2 (5 bases). The V gene's germline CDR1 is SGHAT and CDR2 FQNNGV. V lost 3 bases to trimming and J lost 1 base, with 6 bases between them. This CDR3 is built from 13 residues. The CDR3 DNA sequence: TGTGCCAGCAGCTTTGGGAGCCAAGAGACCCAGTACTTC. Translating it yields CASSFGSQETQYF.

This clonotype was counted at least ten times. The V and J genes are TRBV20-1 and TRBJ1-2; possibly TRBD1 for D (6 bases). The CDR3 is 12 residues long. Trimming pared 6 bases from V and 7 bases from J, leaving 15 bases between. Germline values: CDR1 DFQATT, CDR2 SNEGSKA (reference sequence). This CDR3 is CSAPWGASGYTF. The CDR3 DNA follows: TGCAGTGCACCCTGGGGGGCGAGTGGCTACACCTTC.

This chain connects TRBV2 to TRBJ2-7; no firm D call. V lost 9 bases and J lost 3, with 9 bases in between. Germline V gene lookup returns CDR1 SNHLY and CDR2 FYNNEI. The CDR3 totals 11 residues. The CDR3 loop is CARANLYEQYF. In DNA, the CDR3 is TGTGCCAGAGCGAACCTCTACGAGCAGTACTTC.